This T cell receptor beta chain was captured by sequencing in a study of OX40 agonist ivuxolimab in advanced cancers. Study in general: Hepatocellular carcinoma, melanoma, renal cell or head and neck cancer occurred in dose-escalation patients. Among those enrolled, mean age was about 63 years (range 23 to 79) and 82.7% were male. Prior anti-PD-1, anti-PD-L1 or anti-CTLA-4 therapy did not bar entry, and about 38% had some.

Assay: immunoSEQ multiplex PCR; the TCRdb copy retains only in-frame clones and omits some. The table lists 55,000 to 80,000 clones, 80% to 90% of them singletons. Deletions cut 3 bases from V and 5 bases from J, with 4 bases between. CDR1 MNHEY and CDR2 SMNVEV come from the germline V gene (reference sequence). This CDR3 has 12 amino acids. Only one count was recorded for this clone. Other DNA sequences from this sample encode an identical CDR3 as well. Peripheral blood came from all dose cohorts at three timepoints. The chain carries TRBV27 and TRBJ2-2; D uncertain. The sequenced sample was CD4+ or CD8+ T cells sorted from blood, obtained in a trial of the OX40 agonist ivuxolimab. The receptor comes from an adult with an advanced solid tumor such as melanoma, head and neck, liver or kidney cancer. This chain's CDR3 is CASSFPTGELFF. Written as DNA, the CDR3 is TGTGCCAGCAGTTTCCCGACCGGGGAGCTGTTTTTT.